The rows below give T cell receptor beta chains drawn from one sample of a study of memory CD4+ T cells and cytomegalovirus serostatus. Profiled with immunoSEQ multiplex PCR; TCRdb holds only in-frame clones, not every one. The data contain 60,000 or so clones, approximately 82% of them singletons. Sequenced input: memory CD4+ T cells from blood. The origin of the receptors is an adult in good health and CMV-seronegative. Some clones in this sample may be carry-over from other donors' samples. Both conserved end residues are trimmed from each CDR3.

TRBJ2-1	13	TRBV6-6	ASSQQGAAYNEQF
TRBJ1-5	11	TRBV5-8	ASSLASGQPQH
TRBJ2-7	13	TRBV28	ASSRTDMVSYEQY
TRBJ2-2	17	TRBV5-1	ASSLAVWASGMNTGELF
TRBJ1-4	11	TRBV7-2	ATGDLTNEKLF
TRBJ2-7	14	TRBV15	ATSRGAGMGSYEQY
TRBJ2-3	14	TRBV4-1	ASSQDQTPSTDTQY
TRBJ2-1	13	TRBV11-2	ASSSQRSSYNEQF
TRBJ2-5	10	TRBV30	AWKKDGETQY
TRBJ1-5	10	TRBV5-8	ASSSFNQPQH
TRBJ2-7	14	TRBV29-1	SVAGLAGVSSYEQY
TRBJ1-1	9	TRBV20-1	SAPQNTEAF
TRBJ2-3	14	TRBV5-1	ASSLQRGIGTDTQY
TRBJ2-2	13	TRBV18	ASDEQGPNTGELF
TRBJ1-5	12	TRBV10-3	AISGTGGNQPQH
TRBJ2-6	16	TRBV4-1	ASSQWVRGGTGANVLT
TRBJ1-1	11	TRBV7-9	ASSFGPDSDAF
TRBJ2-7	9	TRBV28	ASSSEYEQY
TRBJ2-5	10	TRBV5-4	ASSLPKETQY
TRBJ2-7	12	TRBV7-2	ASSLAAGADEQY
TRBJ2-5	13	TRBV27	ASSFRGAEQETQY
TRBJ1-5	13	TRBV2	ASSGTGTGDQPQH
TRBJ2-3	14	TRBV5-1	ASSLATSGRTDTQY
TRBJ1-2	12	TRBV5-6	ASRPGGVRYGYT
TRBJ2-1	12	TRBV25-1	ASRRAGSYNEQF
TRBJ2-2	14	TRBV7-2	ASSLKGLVSAGELF
TRBJ1-2	13	TRBV5-8	ASSLGTEANYGYT
TRBJ1-1	14	TRBV7-5	ARSYSQGKMNTEAF
TRBJ2-3	13	TRBV27	ASTIKPGGRYTQY
TRBJ1-5	11	TRBV10-3	AISTSFNQPQH
TRBJ1-2	14	TRBV28	ASSSPHRGRVGGYT
TRBJ1-3	14	TRBV4-3	ASSPQAGYPGNTIY
TRBJ2-5	12	TRBV19	ASSWTGTPETQY
TRBJ2-3	12	TRBV7-9	ASSLTRGPDTQY
TRBJ2-7	9	TRBV7-2	ASSVSYEQY
TRBJ1-5	11	TRBV10-3	AISVGVNQPQH
TRBJ2-1	12	TRBV19	ASSILGARDEQF
TRBJ2-3	11	TRBV15	ATSRIGGDTQY
TRBJ2-7	11	TRBV19	ASSKDRAYEQY
TRBJ2-7	10	TRBV5-1	ASSLEGHEQY
TRBJ1-2	9	TRBV28	ASSFDRGWA
TRBJ2-2	12	TRBV6-4	ASRPGPITGELF
TRBJ2-7	13	TRBV5-5	ASSLSPRDSYEQY
TRBJ1-5	13	TRBV7-2	ASSPDRNSNQPQH
TRBJ1-1	17	TRBV11-2	ASSLGWTVSLLMNTEAF
TRBJ2-3	12	TRBV30	AWSGAPRADTQY
TRBJ2-7	11	TRBV30	AWKLAGGYEQY
TRBJ2-3	13	TRBV5-1	ASSQDRGTTDTQY
TRBJ2-4	11	TRBV5-1	ASSFGQGDIQY
TRBJ1-1	11	TRBV2	ASSESGNTEAF
TRBJ1-2	13	TRBV2	ASSTWDGTLGGYT
TRBJ1-5	13	TRBV30	AWGKKGVGNQPQH
TRBJ2-7	13	TRBV7-2	ASSLGPGGSGEQY